The T cell receptor (beta chain) under discussion was sequenced for a study of T cells in Graves' hyperthyroidism and ophthalmopathy. Points from the study as a whole: Ophthalmopathy got predicted by the model a median roughly 6.4 months before its onset. In blood, most of the thyroid clonotypes expanded above 0.001 were also present.

CDR1 and CDR2 (germline): LNHDA, SQIVND (reference sequence). The J segment lost 1 base and the V segment lost 4 bases, leaving 3 bases of the junction unmatched. The CDR3 loop spans 17 amino acids. Amplification of TCR beta CDR3 regions was performed using RNA transcripts as template. TCR CDR3 underwent first-round RT-PCR with the HTBI primer set. Using its own MiXCR run on the multiplex PCR reads, TCRdb lists one record per CDR3 protein. The sample contains roughly 180,000 distinct CDR3 sequences, less than 10% of which appear only once. The study excluded patients with uncontrolled infection, other autoimmune disease, pregnancy or lactation. PBMCs were derived from around 10 ml fresh peripheral blood. This clonotype was observed a few times. Its antigen is unidentified.

Sequenced sample: blood. The rearrangement uses TRBV19 and TRBJ1-6; the match to TRBD1 covers 11 bases. The clonotype comes from a woman between 18 and 29 years old with Graves' hyperthyroidism that later progressed to Graves' ophthalmopathy. For the CDR3, the DNA is TGTGCCAGTAGTACAGGACAGGGGGCGTCCTATAATTCACCCCTCCACTTT. Its translation is CASSTGQGASYNSPLHF.